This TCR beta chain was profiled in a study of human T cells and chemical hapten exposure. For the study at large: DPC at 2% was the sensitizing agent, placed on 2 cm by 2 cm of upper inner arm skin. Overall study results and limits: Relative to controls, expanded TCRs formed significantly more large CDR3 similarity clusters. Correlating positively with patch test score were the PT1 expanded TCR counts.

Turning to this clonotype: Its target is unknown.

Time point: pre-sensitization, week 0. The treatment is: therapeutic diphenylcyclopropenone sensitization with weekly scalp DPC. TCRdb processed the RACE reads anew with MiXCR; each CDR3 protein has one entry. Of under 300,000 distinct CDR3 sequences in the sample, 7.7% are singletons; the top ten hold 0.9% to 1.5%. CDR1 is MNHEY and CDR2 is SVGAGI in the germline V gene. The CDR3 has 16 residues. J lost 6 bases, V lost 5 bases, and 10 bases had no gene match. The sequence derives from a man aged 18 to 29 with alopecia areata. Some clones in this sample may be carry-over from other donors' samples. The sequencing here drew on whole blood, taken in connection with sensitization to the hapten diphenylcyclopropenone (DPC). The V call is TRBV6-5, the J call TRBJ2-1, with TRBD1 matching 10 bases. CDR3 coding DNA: TGTGCCAGCAGTGCCCCCTCAGGACAGGGGGTCAATGAGCAGTTCTTC. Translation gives CASSAPSGQGVNEQFF.